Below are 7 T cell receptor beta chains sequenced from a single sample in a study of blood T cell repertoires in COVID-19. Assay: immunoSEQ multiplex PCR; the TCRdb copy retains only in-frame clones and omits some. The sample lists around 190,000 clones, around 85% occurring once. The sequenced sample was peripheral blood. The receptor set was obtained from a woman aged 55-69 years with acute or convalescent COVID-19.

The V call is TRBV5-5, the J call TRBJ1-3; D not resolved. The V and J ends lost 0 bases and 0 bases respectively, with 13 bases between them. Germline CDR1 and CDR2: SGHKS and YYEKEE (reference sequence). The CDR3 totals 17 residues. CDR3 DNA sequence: TGTGCCAGCAGCTTGGAAAGAGGGTTACACTCTGGAAACACCATATATTTT. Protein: CASSLERGLHSGNTIYF.

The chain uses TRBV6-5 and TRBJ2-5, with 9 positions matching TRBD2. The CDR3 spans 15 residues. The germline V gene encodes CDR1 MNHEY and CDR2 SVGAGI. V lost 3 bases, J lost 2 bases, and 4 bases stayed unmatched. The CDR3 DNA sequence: TGTGCCAGCAGTTATTCGACTAGCGGTCAAGAGACCCAGTACTTC. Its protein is CASSYSTSGQETQYF.

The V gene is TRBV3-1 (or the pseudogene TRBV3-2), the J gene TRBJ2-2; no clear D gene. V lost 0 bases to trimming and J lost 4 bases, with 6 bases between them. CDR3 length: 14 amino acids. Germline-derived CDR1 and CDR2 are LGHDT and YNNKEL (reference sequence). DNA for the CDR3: TGTGCCAGCAGCCAAGACCCAGTCACCGGGGAGCTGTTTTTT. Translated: CASSQDPVTGELFF.

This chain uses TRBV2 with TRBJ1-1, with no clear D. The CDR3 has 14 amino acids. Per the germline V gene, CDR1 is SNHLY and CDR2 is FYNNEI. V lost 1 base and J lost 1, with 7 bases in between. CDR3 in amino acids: CASSEGLRNTEAFF. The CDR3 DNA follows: TGTGCCAGCAGTGAAGGGTTGAGGAACACTGAAGCTTTCTTT.

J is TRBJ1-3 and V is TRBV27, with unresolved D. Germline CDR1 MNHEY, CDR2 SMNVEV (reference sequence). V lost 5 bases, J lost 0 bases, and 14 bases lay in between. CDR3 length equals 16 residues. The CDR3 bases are TGTGCCAGCAGTCCCTCCCCCGGGAACTCTGGAAACACCATATATTTT. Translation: CASSPSPGNSGNTIYF.

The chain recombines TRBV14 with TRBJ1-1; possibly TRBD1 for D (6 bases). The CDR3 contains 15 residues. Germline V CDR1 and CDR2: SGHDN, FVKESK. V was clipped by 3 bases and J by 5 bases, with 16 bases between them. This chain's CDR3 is CASSHQQGEGTEAFF. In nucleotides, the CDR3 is TGTGCCAGCAGCCATCAACAGGGAGAGGGGACTGAAGCTTTCTTT.

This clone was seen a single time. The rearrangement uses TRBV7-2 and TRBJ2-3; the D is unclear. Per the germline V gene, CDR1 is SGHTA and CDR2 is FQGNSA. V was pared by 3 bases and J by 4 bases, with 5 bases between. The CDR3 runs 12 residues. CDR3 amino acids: CASSFFADTQYF. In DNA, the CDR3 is TGTGCCAGCAGCTTCTTCGCAGATACGCAGTATTTT.